This record concerns one T cell receptor (beta chain) sequence. Its antigen is unidentified. This sample stems from a study of beta chain features in type 1 diabetes. Study-level points and caveats: Cells with high TCR expression could be over-represented when cDNA is sequenced. Type 1 diabetes patients showed fewer insertions and more deletions at VDJ junctions. In the patient group, naive, central memory and Treg TCRB repertoires seemed more alike than in the healthy donor group.

The germline V gene has CDR1 LNHNV and CDR2 YYDKDF (reference sequence). This CDR3 has 15 residues. V was clipped by 1 base and J by 0 bases, with 10 bases between them. Isolated RNA was reverse transcribed in full, so expressed TCRB transcripts were sequenced. Repertoires were generated with immunoSEQ multiplex PCR, while TCRdb's copy carries only in-frame clones and drops some. The repertoire holds under 950,000 clones, with roughly 15% as singletons. This receptor was identified in a woman aged 18-29 years in good health. The chain couples TRBV15 to TRBJ2-7; D remains ambiguous. The sequencing input was naive CD4+ T cells from blood. The CDR3 sequence is CATSRGTESSYEQYF. The CDR3 DNA reads as TGTGCCACCAGCAGAGGGACCGAGAGCTCCTACGAGCAGTACTTC.